These T cell receptor beta chains were read from a single sample in a study of cytomegalovirus exposure and HLA in healthy donors. Profiled with immunoSEQ multiplex PCR; TCRdb holds only in-frame clones, not every one. Of about 61,000 clones in the sample, 89% are singletons; the top ten hold about 1.4%. The sample consisted of PBMCs. The receptors here all came from a man aged 30 to 45 in good health and CMV-seropositive. The CDR3 runs from the conserved cysteine through the conserved F or W. D genes are given only for firm matches. Clone size is shown for a subset of rows, as once, few, many or a class of expanded clone.

v_gene: TRBV29-1
d_gene: TRBD2
j_gene: TRBJ2-1
abundance: -
CDR3nt: TGCAGCGTTGTGGCTAGCGGTTTATACAATGAGCAGTTCTTC
CDR3aa: CSVVASGLYNEQFF

v_gene: TRBV5-8
d_gene: -
j_gene: TRBJ2-2
abundance: -
CDR3nt: TGTGCCAGCAGCTTGGGGCCGAACACCGGGGAGCTGTTTTTT
CDR3aa: CASSLGPNTGELFF

v_gene: TRBV13
d_gene: -
j_gene: TRBJ2-3
abundance: -
CDR3nt: TGTGCCAGCAGTCAAGCCCCGGGACAAGGGGAAGGTGGCACAGATACGCAGTATTTT
CDR3aa: CASSQAPGQGEGGTDTQYF

v_gene: TRBV6-5
d_gene: -
j_gene: TRBJ2-1
abundance: -
CDR3nt: TGTGCCAGCGGGGGGTCTTCCTACAATGAGCAGTTCTTC
CDR3aa: CASGGSSYNEQFF

v_gene: TRBV18
d_gene: -
j_gene: TRBJ2-3
abundance: -
CDR3nt: TGTGCCAGCTCACACAATCAGGGGGCGGGAGATACGCAGTACTTT
CDR3aa: CASSHNQGAGDTQYF

v_gene: TRBV19
d_gene: -
j_gene: TRBJ1-1
abundance: once
CDR3nt: TGTGCCAGTAGTATAGATCAGGGGCCAGGCACTGAAGCTTTCTTT
CDR3aa: CASSIDQGPGTEAFF

v_gene: TRBV28
d_gene: -
j_gene: TRBJ2-7
abundance: -
CDR3nt: TGTGCCAGCAGCGGAAGCGTCACACAGGGAAGCTCCTACGAGCAGTACTTC
CDR3aa: CASSGSVTQGSSYEQYF

v_gene: TRBV6-5
d_gene: -
j_gene: TRBJ2-7
abundance: -
CDR3nt: TGTGCCAGCAGTGGGCAGGGTAACGAGCAGTACTTC
CDR3aa: CASSGQGNEQYF

v_gene: TRBV6-5
d_gene: -
j_gene: TRBJ2-5
abundance: -
CDR3nt: TGTGCCAGCAGTCTTAGCGGAGGGGAGACCCAGTACTTC
CDR3aa: CASSLSGGETQYF

v_gene: TRBV19
d_gene: TRBD2
j_gene: TRBJ2-6
abundance: -
CDR3nt: TGTGCCAGTAGTTTCCCAGCGGGAGCGGCTGGGGCCAACGTCCTGACTTTC
CDR3aa: CASSFPAGAAGANVLTF

v_gene: TRBV5-1
d_gene: TRBD2
j_gene: TRBJ2-5
abundance: -
CDR3nt: TGCGCCAGCAGCCCCCGGACTAGCGGGAGCGAGACCCAGTACTTC
CDR3aa: CASSPRTSGSETQYF

v_gene: TRBV10-3
d_gene: TRBD1
j_gene: TRBJ1-4
abundance: -
CDR3nt: TGTGCCATCAGTGAGTCCGTCGGGACAGGTTTTGAAAAACTGTTTTTT
CDR3aa: CAISESVGTGFEKLFF

v_gene: TRBV6-5
d_gene: -
j_gene: TRBJ1-2
abundance: -
CDR3nt: TGTGCCAGCAGTCCTAGGGGCAACTATGGCTACACCTTC
CDR3aa: CASSPRGNYGYTF

v_gene: TRBV5-1
d_gene: -
j_gene: TRBJ2-5
abundance: -
CDR3nt: TGCGCCAGCAGCTTCGGGCACGGGGTAGGGGAGACCCAGTACTTC
CDR3aa: CASSFGHGVGETQYF

v_gene: TRBV30
d_gene: TRBD1
j_gene: TRBJ1-1
abundance: -
CDR3nt: TGTGCCTGGAGCTGGGGACAGGGCCCGGAAGCTTTCTTT
CDR3aa: CAWSWGQGPEAFF

v_gene: TRBV6-5
d_gene: -
j_gene: TRBJ2-1
abundance: -
CDR3nt: TGTGCCAGCAGTCGGACTCGGAGCTCCTACAATGAGCAGTTCTTC
CDR3aa: CASSRTRSSYNEQFF